This T cell receptor beta chain was captured by sequencing in a study of CD8 T cells in Susac syndrome (dated by TCRdb to about 2019). With regard to the full study: Whether CD8+ T cell activation and differentiation in Susac syndrome was antigen driven was tested using repertoire sequencing.

Of note for this clonotype: The antigen it recognizes is unknown. Base qualities are not recorded, but no much larger clone differs from it by a single base.

RNA was extracted using the RNeasy kit, and roughly 0.5 to 1 microgram was reverse transcribed with random hexamers. The immunoSEQ multiplex PCR assay, which covers 54 Vbeta and 13 Jbeta segments, was used to amplify TCR beta CDR3 regions. PCR amplification bias was corrected by using a synthetic template baseline for primer optimization and computational correction. The authors processed their data as follows. Only productive sequences were kept, with reads annotated to V, D and J genes according to IMGT and analyzed in immunoSEQ Analyzer. To calculate clonality, Shannon entropy was normalized by log2 of the number of productive unique sequences and then subtracted from one. Public and private clones were assessed among the 100 most prevalent clones of each patient and control. A clone was defined as Susac-specific if it was absent from the healthy and MS cohorts, from approximately 980 published viral clones and from other ImmuneACCESS disease sequences. Using fastp trimming at Q25 and MiXCR clonotype assembly, TCRdb reanalyzed the public sequencing data and kept in-frame beta chains. Rows merge per CDR3 protein into single entries with the most common DNA and genes. TCRdb, rather than the study authors, made the V and J calls. In all, the sample holds about 180,000 distinct CDR3 sequences, and under 97% of those were seen once. Of the sample, about 0.093% is held by the ten largest clones.

High-throughput TCR beta sequencing profiled peripheral blood CD8+ and CD4+ T cells from healthy donors, Susac syndrome patients and multiple sclerosis patients. The multiple sclerosis controls were treatment-naive patients who had stable or active relapsing-remitting disease and met the revised McDonald criteria. Bulk CD8+ and CD4+ T cells were purified by magnetic negative isolation, whereas CD8+ TEMRA cells were enriched by FACS. Blood was collected in EDTA tubes and processed within 24 hours, with PBMCs isolated through density gradient centrifugation. PBMCs intended for TCR sequencing were frozen in liquid nitrogen and were later thawed in a 37 degrees C water bath. A purity of at least 90% was achieved for sorted or isolated CD4+, CD8+ and CD8+ TEMRA cells. The study at large found these results: The study acknowledged that relatively few individuals were included in the TCR sequencing and HLA analysis.

The sequenced material came from CD4+ T cells from PBMCs. This clonotype originated in a human donor with multiple sclerosis.

The CDR3 region: CASSYGRNQPQHF. In nucleotide form, the sequence is TGTGCCAGCAGTTATGGCAGGAATCAGCCCCAGCATTTT. Here the chain combines TRBV6-5 and TRBJ1-5, with no confidently assigned D gene. The junction carries 7 bases between V and J, which are trimmed by 3 bases and 4 bases respectively. Measured from the cysteine to the phenylalanine, the CDR3 is 13 residues long. Only the CDR3 portion is preserved as DNA: 39 bases, with reading frame beginning at the first base. From the germline V gene, CDR1 is MNHEY and CDR2 is SVGAGI.